One TCR beta chain is described in this entry. Its antigen is currently unknown. Every donor provided one heparinised blood draw, which averaged roughly 120 mL. Each of the sorted populations had a purity greater than 95%. Expressed TCRB transcripts got sequenced, as all isolated RNA was reverse transcribed. Sequenced by immunoSEQ multiplex PCR; TCRdb stores in-frame clones only, minus some. The profile shows about 360,000 clones, around 12% of them singletons. This entry comes from a study of beta chain features in type 1 diabetes. Findings and caveats of the study: A possible short-template PCR bias applies equally to patients and controls. A closer apparent resemblance between naive, central memory and Treg TCRB repertoires was seen in patients than in healthy donors.

Per germline, CDR1 MNHEY and CDR2 SMNVEV (reference sequence). The CDR3 covers 16 residues. The V and J ends lost 5 bases and 1 base, in that order; junction bases with no gene match: 9. The sequenced material came from naive CD4+ T cells from blood. The sequence derives from a man younger than 35 in good health. V is TRBV27 and J is TRBJ2-5; TRBD2 agrees at 8 bases. The CDR3 loop reads CASSLVSLAGQETQYF. DNA for the CDR3: TGTGCCAGCAGTCTCGTATCTCTAGCGGGCCAAGAGACCCAGTACTTC.